The sequence of this T cell receptor beta chain was determined in a study of Tregs in tolerant kidney transplant recipients. CD4+CD25+CD127- Tregs, CD4+CD25- non-Tregs, CD4 and CD8 cells were sorted. Clones were read by immunoSEQ multiplex PCR, and TCRdb kept only the in-frame ones, dropping some. This table has approximately 90,000 clones, approximately 92% appearing once. Unmatched junction bases numbered 8, after V lost 2 bases and J lost 5 bases. The CDR3 runs 15 residues. Germline loops: CDR1 SGHDT, CDR2 YYEEEE. The TCR originated in a human donor in good health. The chain couples TRBV5-6 to TRBJ1-1, with 8 bases that match TRBD1. The sample comprised CD8+ T cells from blood. Written as DNA, the CDR3 is TGTGCCAGCAGCTTTGGGTCAGGGGGCGAAACTGAAGCTTTCTTT. Translated: CASSFGSGGETEAFF.